This is a list of T cell receptor beta chains from one sample in a study of T cell repertoires in cytomegalovirus infection. TCRdb itself ran the reads through MiXCR, one entry per CDR3 protein. The profile shows tens of thousands of distinct CDR3 sequences, 25% to 40% of them singletons. For these TCRs, the target antigens are not known. Source material: PBMCs, sequenced either directly or after in vitro stimulation (not recorded which). The receptors derive from a human donor in good health (CMV status not recorded). Some clones in this sample may be carry-over from other donors' samples. Both conserved end residues are trimmed from each CDR3. The order of the fields is J gene, V gene, CDR3 protein.

j_gene: TRBJ1-5
v_gene: TRBV6-6
CDR3aa: ASSHDPPQPQH

j_gene: TRBJ2-3
v_gene: TRBV5-1
CDR3aa: ASRRTGAQPTDTQY

j_gene: TRBJ2-1
v_gene: TRBV6-2/TRBV6-3
CDR3aa: ASSATVPKDNEQF

j_gene: TRBJ2-3
v_gene: TRBV2
CDR3aa: ASSDRGPPTDTQY

j_gene: TRBJ2-7
v_gene: TRBV6-1
CDR3aa: ASSEGIWGSSYEQY

j_gene: TRBJ2-7
v_gene: TRBV5-4
CDR3aa: ASSSTSETYEQY

j_gene: TRBJ1-5
v_gene: TRBV9
CDR3aa: ASSVDSGNQPQH

j_gene: TRBJ1-1
v_gene: TRBV27
CDR3aa: ASSLSGKGTEAF

j_gene: TRBJ2-5
v_gene: TRBV7-9
CDR3aa: ASRSGQGKETQY

j_gene: TRBJ2-1
v_gene: TRBV11-2
CDR3aa: ASSSTLAGYTYNEQF

j_gene: TRBJ2-4
v_gene: TRBV7-9
CDR3aa: ASSPRGVAKNIQY

j_gene: TRBJ2-3
v_gene: TRBV7-2
CDR3aa: ASSRDSLSDTQY

j_gene: TRBJ2-7
v_gene: TRBV15
CDR3aa: ATSPGLVLYEQY

j_gene: TRBJ2-5
v_gene: TRBV6-1
CDR3aa: ASSDRRGTGHRMETQY

j_gene: TRBJ2-1
v_gene: TRBV6-8
CDR3aa: ASGRGALAGQEQF

j_gene: TRBJ1-5
v_gene: TRBV19
CDR3aa: AKTGNKNQPQH

j_gene: TRBJ1-1
v_gene: TRBV19
CDR3aa: ASSIGGRNTEAF

j_gene: TRBJ2-7
v_gene: TRBV6-1
CDR3aa: ASRPGLAAYEQY

j_gene: TRBJ1-3
v_gene: TRBV6-6
CDR3aa: ASSDWTDSGNTIY

j_gene: TRBJ2-6
v_gene: TRBV7-8
CDR3aa: ASSPIKGQVRPGANVLT

j_gene: TRBJ1-2
v_gene: TRBV12-3/TRBV12-4
CDR3aa: ASSFEPTYYGYT

j_gene: TRBJ2-3
v_gene: TRBV19
CDR3aa: ASSALAGPFYGTDTQY

j_gene: TRBJ1-5
v_gene: TRBV12-3/TRBV12-4
CDR3aa: ASRSGTGFQPQH

j_gene: TRBJ2-7
v_gene: TRBV6-6
CDR3aa: ASISSWDEQY

j_gene: TRBJ1-5
v_gene: TRBV19
CDR3aa: ASSQGAGNQPQH

j_gene: TRBJ2-2
v_gene: TRBV6-1
CDR3aa: ASSFHRGPGELF

j_gene: TRBJ2-5
v_gene: TRBV5-6
CDR3aa: ASSHSGIRMETQY

j_gene: TRBJ2-7
v_gene: TRBV27
CDR3aa: ASSSDIGEQY

j_gene: TRBJ1-2
v_gene: TRBV12-3/TRBV12-4
CDR3aa: ASSLGEGYT

j_gene: TRBJ2-2
v_gene: TRBV10-3
CDR3aa: AISESGVTTGELF

j_gene: TRBJ2-5
v_gene: TRBV15
CDR3aa: ATSRYSQETQY

j_gene: TRBJ1-5
v_gene: TRBV7-8
CDR3aa: ASNQGSFNQPQH

j_gene: TRBJ2-3
v_gene: TRBV7-2
CDR3aa: ASSGQMDTQY

j_gene: TRBJ2-5
v_gene: TRBV6-1
CDR3aa: ASSAPGRETQY